The 30 T cell receptor beta chains below all came from one sample that was sequenced in a study of blood T cell repertoires in COVID-19. This table comes from immunoSEQ multiplex PCR, and its TCRdb copy is limited to in-frame clones, with some not included. The data contain more than 150,000 clones, roughly 80% of them singletons. The sample taken for sequencing was PBMCs or T cells enriched from blood (not recorded which). All receptors come from a man aged 55 to 70 who had been exposed to COVID-19.

This chain joins TRBV27 and TRBJ1-2; perhaps TRBD1 as D (6 bases). The CDR3 runs 15 residues. With 3 bases removed from V and 8 bases from J, the gap between germline ends came to 19 bases. Germline V gives CDR1 MNHEY, CDR2 SMNVEV (reference sequence). The CDR3, as DNA: TGTGCCAGCAGTTTGTCGGGGGGCTCCAACCGGGGCTACACCTTC. Encoded protein: CASSLSGGSNRGYTF.

V usage is TRBV6-4 and J usage is TRBJ2-7, with 7 bases aligning to TRBD2. After removal of 3 bases from V and 6 bases from J, the junction contained 5 bases not matched to a gene. The CDR3 is made up of 13 amino acids. Germline V gene sequence: CDR1 MRHNA, CDR2 SNTAGT. The CDR3 is CASSEAGVGEQYF. The CDR3 DNA sequence: TGTGCCAGCAGTGAGGCGGGAGTGGGCGAGCAGTACTTC.

The J gene is TRBJ1-4, the V gene TRBV7-2; D call uncertain. The V gene lost 0 bases and the J gene lost 1 base, with 15 bases spanning the gap. Germline V CDR1 and CDR2: SGHTA, FQGNSA. The CDR3 loop spans 18 amino acids. CDR3 region: CASSLATRGPGTNEKLFF. The CDR3, as DNA: TGTGCCAGCAGCTTAGCAACAAGAGGGCCGGGAACTAATGAAAAACTGTTTTTT.

This chain connects TRBV24-1 to TRBJ1-2, with D possibly TRBD1 on 6 matching bases. Germline assignment: CDR1 KGHDR and CDR2 SFDVKD. Trimming shortened V by 7 bases and J by 0 bases, and 8 bases separated the two germline ends. CDR3 size: 13 residues. In nucleotides, the CDR3 is TGTGCCACCAGAGGGGGTTCTAACTATGGCTACACCTTC. It is translated as CATRGGSNYGYTF.

The chain combines TRBV12-3 or TRBV12-4 with TRBJ2-4, with D possibly being TRBD1 (6 bases). There are 13 residues in the CDR3. The V and J ends lost 6 bases and 5 bases respectively, with 11 bases between them. CDR3 loop: CASSPDSQNIQYF. In DNA form, the CDR3 reads TGTGCCAGCAGCCCGGACAGTCAAAACATTCAGTACTTC.

The rearrangement uses TRBV11-3 and TRBJ1-1; 11 bases are a match to TRBD1. This CDR3 has 14 amino acids. With 5 bases clipped from V and 4 bases from J, the junction kept 3 bases outside the gene matches. CDR1 and CDR2 from the germline V gene are SGHNT and YENEEA. DNA of the CDR3: TGTGCCAGCAGCGAAGGGACAGGGGGCACTGAAGCTTTCTTT. It codes for CASSEGTGGTEAFF.

The V gene is TRBV3-1 (or the pseudogene TRBV3-2), the J gene TRBJ2-1; no clear D gene. There are 14 residues in the CDR3. Between the trimmed V and J ends, which lost 0 bases and 7 bases, there was a span of 10 bases. Germline V gene sequence: CDR1 LGHDT, CDR2 YNNKEL (reference sequence). DNA of the CDR3: TGTGCCAGCAGCCAAGACGGCGGCCGGAATGAGCAGTTCTTC. Amino acid sequence: CASSQDGGRNEQFF.

The rearrangement joins TRBV5-4 to TRBJ1-1; 10 bases line up with TRBD1. Germline V lookup: CDR1 SGHNT, CDR2 YYREEE (reference sequence). This CDR3 spans 15 amino acids. Trimming took 2 bases from V and 4 from J; bases not matched to a gene: 5. As DNA, the CDR3 is TGTGCCAGCAGCTTCCGGGACAGGGGCAGCACTGAAGCTTTCTTT. It encodes CASSFRDRGSTEAFF. Full variable domain (outside the CDR3, taken from reference TRBV5-4 and TRBJ1-1): ETGVTQSPTHLIKTRGQQVTLRCSSQSGHNTVSWYQQALGQGPQFIFQYYREEENGRGNFPPRFSGLQFPNYSSELNVNALELDDSALYLCASSFRDRGSTEAFFGQGTRLTVV.

V usage is TRBV18 and J usage is TRBJ2-4, with D unresolved. Per the germline V gene, CDR1 is KGHSH and CDR2 is LQKENI. Trimming pared 3 bases from V and 8 bases from J, leaving 11 bases between. The CDR3 runs 13 residues. Here the CDR3 DNA reads TGTGCCAGCTCACCTACTCTGAGAGACATTCAGTACTTC. Translating it yields CASSPTLRDIQYF.

The V call is TRBV3-1 (or the pseudogene TRBV3-2), the J call TRBJ1-4; 9 positions match TRBD1. The CDR3 is 16 amino acids. V gave up 3 bases and J gave up 11 bases; unmatched junction bases: 13. In germline, CDR1 is LGHDT, CDR2 YNNKEL (reference sequence). The CDR3 bases are TGTGCCAGCAGCCAGACAAAGACAGGGGGTATGGTTAAACTGTTTTTT. Translation gives CASSQTKTGGMVKLFF.

This clone was seen a single time. The chain combines TRBV28 with TRBJ1-3; maybe TRBD1 (6 bases). This CDR3 contains 13 residues. Germline V lookup: CDR1 MDHEN, CDR2 SYDVKM. Trimming took 5 bases from V and 2 from J, leaving 7 bases between them. CDR3 nucleotides: TGTGCCAGCAGTGAGGGGGCTGGAAACACCATATATTTT. The encoded protein is CASSEGAGNTIYF.

The chain employs TRBV20-1 and TRBJ1-2; D call uncertain. Trimming shortened V by 5 bases and J by 6 bases, and 7 bases separated the two germline ends. The CDR3 totals 10 residues. Germline V lookup: CDR1 DFQATT, CDR2 SNEGSKA (reference sequence). The CDR3 here is CSAPSDGYTF. CDR3 DNA sequence: TGCAGTGCTCCCTCTGATGGCTACACCTTC.

The V and J genes are TRBV19 and TRBJ1-5; TRBD1 matches at 10 bases. The germline V gene has CDR1 LNHDA and CDR2 SQIVND (reference sequence). The length of the CDR3 is 15 residues. J lost 5 bases, V lost 4 bases, and 5 bases had no gene match. CDR3 coding DNA: TGTGCCAGTAGTAACGGACAGGGGGGGGATCAGCCCCAGCATTTT. Amino acids: CASSNGQGGDQPQHF.

V gene TRBV7-9 combines with J gene TRBJ2-3, with a weak D call TRBD1 (6 bases). The V gene's germline CDR1 is SEHNR and CDR2 FQNEAQ (reference sequence). The V end lost 7 bases, the J end lost 2 bases, and 25 bases lay between the germline ends. This CDR3 contains 18 residues. DNA for the CDR3: TGTGCCAGCACCGCAGCGCGACAGGTTAAAGAGCACACAGATACGCAGTATTTT. Translation: CASTAARQVKEHTDTQYF.

The chain employs TRBV7-2 and TRBJ2-5; possible D gene TRBD2, 6 bases. V was cut by 5 bases and J by 5 bases, with 18 bases left in between. The germline V gene has CDR1 SGHTA and CDR2 FQGNSA. The CDR3 extends over 15 amino acids. The CDR3 loop reads CASSPLGGNIETQYF. The CDR3 coding sequence is TGTGCCAGCAGCCCGCTCGGCGGGAATATTGAGACCCAGTACTTC.

The chain recombines TRBV9 with TRBJ2-5; TRBD2 matches at 10 bases. Germline assignment: CDR1 SGDLS and CDR2 YYNGEE. V shed 3 bases, J shed 3 bases, and the junction held 5 bases outside the gene matches. This CDR3 comprises 15 residues. CDR3 residues: CASSATSGLKETQYF. The CDR3, as DNA: TGTGCCAGCAGCGCGACTAGCGGGCTTAAAGAGACCCAGTACTTC. The full variable domain, with the rest looked up from reference TRBV9 and TRBJ2-5, is DSGVTQTPKHLITATGQRVTLRCSPRSGDLSVYWYQQSLDQGLQFLIQYYNGEERAKGNILERFSAQQFPDLHSELNLSSLELGDSALYFCASSATSGLKETQYFGPGTRLLVL.

The chain combines TRBV28 with TRBJ1-3, with D unclear. The CDR3 sequence is 16 residues long. With 4 bases removed from V and 4 bases from J, the gap between germline ends came to 17 bases. CDR1 MDHEN and CDR2 SYDVKM come from the germline V gene. The DNA of the CDR3 is TGTGCCAGCAGTTCCTACGAGGCGGGGAGCGGAAACACCATATATTTT. It specifies CASSSYEAGSGNTIYF.

The chain has TRBV5-4 and TRBJ2-2, with 9 bases fitting TRBD1. V lost 3 bases to trimming and J lost 4 bases; unmatched junction nucleotides: 7. This CDR3 has 16 residues. Germline lookup yields CDR1 SGHNT and CDR2 YYREEE (reference sequence). CDR3 loop: CASSSGQGRSTGELFF. CDR3 coding DNA: TGTGCCAGCAGCTCGGGACAGGGTCGTAGCACCGGGGAGCTGTTTTTT.

This chain joins TRBV6-5 and TRBJ2-7; 8 positions match TRBD1. This CDR3 is built from 15 residues. The junction had 11 bases not matched to a gene; V was cut back by 7 bases and J by 3 bases. CDR1 MNHEY and CDR2 SVGAGI come from the germline V gene. For the CDR3, the DNA is TGTGCCAGCAAATTAGGGGGGACAGGCCGCTACGAGCAGTACTTC. Residues: CASKLGGTGRYEQYF.

This chain uses TRBV19 with TRBJ2-1; unclear D gene. V was cut by 0 bases and J by 10 bases, with 10 bases left in between. Germline-derived CDR1 and CDR2 are LNHDA and SQIVND (reference sequence). This CDR3 has 13 residues. This chain's CDR3 is CASSIDTSQEQFF. The CDR3 region has the DNA TGTGCCAGTAGTATAGACACCTCACAGGAGCAGTTCTTC.

The chain couples TRBV19 to TRBJ2-1, with a weak D call TRBD1 (6 bases). Between the trimmed V and J ends, which lost 3 bases and 5 bases, there was a span of 14 bases. Germline V gives CDR1 LNHDA, CDR2 SQIVND (reference sequence). The CDR3 covers 15 residues. The CDR3 protein is CASSIAGGYNNEQFF. The DNA for the CDR3 is TGTGCCAGTAGTATCGCTGGGGGCTACAACAATGAGCAGTTCTTC.

The V call is TRBV6-2 or TRBV6-3, the J call TRBJ2-5, with 12 nucleotides matching TRBD2. This CDR3 contains 15 residues. CDR1 is MNHEY, CDR2 SVGEGT, per germline. The V gene end was trimmed by 4 bases and the J gene end by 2 bases; junction bases not matched to a gene: 2. The DNA of the CDR3 is TGTGCCAGCAGTTCGGGACTAGCGGGTCAAGAGACCCAGTACTTC. Translated, it gives CASSSGLAGQETQYF.

The V and J genes are TRBV24-1 and TRBJ2-7; a possible D gene is TRBD2 (5 bases). CDR3 length equals 15 residues. V was shortened by 2 bases and J by 5 bases, with 15 bases between the two germline ends. The germline V gene has CDR1 KGHDR and CDR2 SFDVKD. The CDR3 sequence is CATSDSRRSPNEQYF. CDR3 nucleotides: TGTGCCACCAGTGATTCCCGGAGGTCCCCCAACGAGCAGTACTTC.

The chain links TRBV5-6 to TRBJ2-5; possible D gene TRBD2, 5 bases. Looked up from germline, CDR1 is SGHDT and CDR2 is YYEEEE. The CDR3 runs to 16 residues. Trimming removed 1 base at V and 7 bases at J, with 20 bases between. This CDR3 is CASSLSSGQRRGTQYF. The CDR3 nucleotides are TGTGCCAGCAGCTTGAGTAGTGGCCAACGACGGGGGACCCAGTACTTC.

The CDR3: CASNPRRREEGEQFF. CDR3 bases: TGTGCCAGCAACCCCCGGCGGCGGGAGGAAGGAGAGCAGTTCTTC. The V call is TRBV25-1, the J call TRBJ2-1; 8 nucleotides agree with TRBD2. The CDR3 length is 15 residues. J was trimmed by 10 bases and V by 7 bases; bases with no gene match: 15. Germline assignment: CDR1 MGHDK and CDR2 SYGVNS.

The chain joins TRBV30 to TRBJ2-1; 11 positions agree with TRBD2. Trimming removed 6 bases from V and 8 bases from J; junction bases left unmatched: 6. Germline loops: CDR1 GTSNPN, CDR2 SVGIG (reference sequence). The CDR3 sequence is 13 residues long. CDR3 coding DNA: TGTGCCTGCGGACTAGCGGGTATAGATGAGCAGTTCTTC. It specifies CACGLAGIDEQFF. Drawing the rest from reference TRBV30 and TRBJ2-1, the complete variable domain is SQTIHQWPATLVQPVGSPLSLECTVEGTSNPNLYWYRQAAGRGLQLLFYSVGIGQISSEVPQNLSASRPQDRQFILSSKKLLLSDSGFYLCACGLAGIDEQFFGPGTRLTVL.

This chain uses TRBV5-1 with TRBJ2-5, with D unresolved. Trimming removed 0 bases at V and 0 bases at J, with 6 bases between. Germline V gene sequence: CDR1 SGHRS, CDR2 YFSETQ. CDR3 length: 14 amino acids. This chain's CDR3 is CASSLGSYQETQYF. As DNA, the CDR3 is TGCGCCAGCAGCTTGGGCAGTTACCAAGAGACCCAGTACTTC.

The V call is TRBV11-2, the J call TRBJ2-3, with TRBD1 identical over 10 bases. The junction had 5 bases not matched to a gene; V was cut back by 3 bases and J by 2 bases. Looked up from germline, CDR1 is SGHAT and CDR2 is FQNNGV. There are 16 residues in the CDR3. The chain's CDR3 is CASSFPTGGITDTQYF. CDR3 coding DNA: TGTGCCAGCAGCTTCCCGACAGGGGGCATCACAGATACGCAGTATTTT. Based on the CDR3 plus reference TRBV11-2 and TRBJ2-3, the full variable domain is EAGVAQSPRYKIIEKRQSVAFWCNPISGHATLYWYQQILGQGPKLLIQFQNNGVVDDSQLPKDRFSAERLKGVDSTLKIQPAKLEDSAVYLCASSFPTGGITDTQYFGPGTRLTVL.

The chain recombines TRBV7-3 with TRBJ2-7; 9 bases are a match to TRBD1. The CDR3 loop spans 15 amino acids. Trimming took 3 bases from V and 1 from J; bases not matched to a gene: 4. The germline V gene encodes CDR1 SGHTA and CDR2 FQGTGA. In DNA form, the CDR3 reads TGTGCCAGCAGCTTCGACAGGGGGAGGTCCTACGAGCAGTACTTC. This sequence encodes CASSFDRGRSYEQYF.

This clone was detected only a few times. J is TRBJ1-1 and V is TRBV18; a weak D match, TRBD1 (5 bases). The CDR3 runs 13 residues. Germline assignment: CDR1 KGHSH and CDR2 LQKENI. V was trimmed by 1 base and J by 7 bases, leaving 10 bases between them. CDR3 region: CASSPRQGGEAFF. DNA for the CDR3: TGTGCCAGCTCACCACGGCAGGGAGGTGAAGCTTTCTTT.